This is a list of T cell receptor beta chains from one sample in a study of tumor-infiltrating lymphocytes in primary liver carcinoma. TCRdb redid the calling of the multiplex PCR reads with MiXCR, one entry per CDR3 protein. This sample carries about 320,000 distinct CDR3 sequences, more than 55% of them seen once, and the ten largest clones take approximately 9%. The material sequenced was peripheral blood. The receptors stem from a middle-aged man with primary liver carcinoma and hepatitis B virus infection. Each CDR3 is given with its conserved first and last residue. D genes are given only for firm matches. Size is stated for part of the rows, as once, few or many counts, or as a class when the clone is expanded.

V: TRBV6-2/TRBV6-3
J: TRBJ2-7
size: many
length: 13
D: NA
DNA: TGTGCCAGCATTCGACAAGGAACCTACGAGCAGTACTTC
CDR3: CASIRQGTYEQYF

V: TRBV6-1
J: TRBJ2-7
size: NA
length: 14
D: NA
DNA: TGTGCCAGCAGTGAATCTGTCTGGCGCTGCGAGCAGTACTTC
CDR3: CASSESVWRCEQYF

V: TRBV6-2/TRBV6-3
J: TRBJ1-2
size: many
length: 13
D: NA
DNA: TGTGCCAGCAGGGCGACACTTAACTATGGCTACACCTTC
CDR3: CASRATLNYGYTF

V: TRBV10-3
J: TRBJ1-5
size: many
length: 13
D: TRBD1
DNA: TGTGCCATCAGCATAACAGGGGATCAGCCCCAGCATTTT
CDR3: CAISITGDQPQHF

V: TRBV12-3/TRBV12-4
J: TRBJ2-7
size: once
length: 15
D: NA
DNA: TGTGCCAGGAGTTCAACCCTTAGCGCTACCTACGAGCAGTACTTC
CDR3: CARSSTLSATYEQYF

V: TRBV29-1
J: TRBJ2-3
size: NA
length: 13
D: TRBD1
DNA: TGCAGCGGCCGACAGGGGGCAGCGAATACGCAGTATTTT
CDR3: CSGRQGAANTQYF

V: TRBV4-3
J: TRBJ2-7
size: many
length: 15
D: TRBD2
DNA: TGCGCCAGCAGCCAAGAGGTAGCGGGTATTTACGAGCAGTACTTC
CDR3: CASSQEVAGIYEQYF

V: TRBV28
J: TRBJ2-1
size: few
length: 16
D: TRBD2
DNA: TGTGCCAGCAGTGCGCGGACTAGCGGGAGGGTGCATGAGCAGTTCTTC
CDR3: CASSARTSGRVHEQFF

V: TRBV12-3/TRBV12-4
J: TRBJ2-7
size: many
length: 14
D: TRBD2
DNA: TGTGCCAGCAGTTTTAACCTAGCGGGAGGCGAGCAGTACTTC
CDR3: CASSFNLAGGEQYF

V: TRBV5-6
J: TRBJ2-3
size: NA
length: 16
D: TRBD1
DNA: TGTGCCAGCAGCTTGGGGGACAGGGAGTGGACAGATACGCAGTATTTT
CDR3: CASSLGDREWTDTQYF

V: TRBV29-1
J: TRBJ2-1
size: many
length: 10
D: NA
DNA: TGCAGCGCACGACGTAATGAGCAGTTCTTC
CDR3: CSARRNEQFF

V: TRBV12-3/TRBV12-4
J: TRBJ2-5
size: many
length: 16
D: TRBD2
DNA: TGTGCCAGCAGTTTATCAGGCGGGAGAAACGAAGAGACCCAGTACTTC
CDR3: CASSLSGGRNEETQYF

V: TRBV11-2
J: TRBJ2-3
size: NA
length: 14
D: NA
DNA: TGTGCCAGCAGCCTAATCCCGAACACATATACGCAGTATTTT
CDR3: CASSLIPNTYTQYF

V: TRBV10-3
J: TRBJ1-1
size: NA
length: 15
D: NA
DNA: TGTGCCATCAGTGAGCGGCGGATAGTTAACACCGAAGCTTTCTTT
CDR3: CAISERRIVNTEAFF

V: TRBV5-4
J: TRBJ1-4
size: few
length: 14
D: NA
DNA: TGTGCCAGCAGCTTGGGACGGCAGAATGAAAAACTGTTTTTT
CDR3: CASSLGRQNEKLFF